Detailed here is one T cell receptor beta chain. There are a few counts of this clonotype. Its binding antigen is unknown. There are no base qualities to consult, and no much larger clone falls within one base. From its cysteine to its phenylalanine, the CDR3 spans 15 amino acids. The DNA shown is the 45-base CDR3, in frame from base 1. CDR1 and CDR2, looked up from the germline V gene, are KGHDR and SFDVKD. Libraries were constructed by 5' RACE. The data were produced on an Illumina HiSeq 2500. A second PCR of about 6 to 12 cycles was performed with a sample-barcoded 5' primer and a J-beta primer mix. Each TCR beta cDNA molecule received a unique molecular identifier from a template-switch 5' adaptor carrying 12 random nucleotides. At least 2.5 million CDR3-containing paired-end reads were obtained from each sample. First-strand cDNA synthesis was performed from all RNA using the Mint cDNA synthesis kit, with priming by a TRBC-specific oligonucleotide. All cDNA was treated with uracil-DNA glycosylase and then went through a first 18-cycle PCR with the universal primers M1SS and BC2_uni_R. Per the original workflow: For normalization, 1 million high-quality reads were randomly selected from each sample, with every read carrying a distinct molecular identifier. Instead of being binned into consensus sequences, reads with shared molecular identifiers were discarded. CDR3 identification, clonotype clustering and error correction used MiTCR with a Q25 quality threshold and the strictest error-elimination algorithm. A nonparametric unseen species model using Euler transformation provided a lower-bound estimate of total TCR beta diversity. TCRdb trimmed the raw reads at Q25, called clones with MiXCR and kept productive beta chains. Entries that share a CDR3 protein sequence are merged under the most common genes and DNA. None of the V and J calls come from the authors' own analysis; TCRdb made them. This sample gives roughly 1,000,000 distinct CDR3 sequences in total; less than 25% of them show up just once. The top ten hold less than 0.85% of the sample.

The sample comes from a study of blood T cells in healthy people across ages (dated by TCRdb to between 2014 and 2017). Study-wide context: In model experiments, template switching captured roughly one uniquely barcoded TCR beta cDNA molecule for every two T cells. The study analyzed two additional independent replicas of 1 million unique cDNA reads from the same blood draw for two donors, one aged 18 to 30 and one aged 80 or older. The study measured age-related changes in TCR beta repertoire diversity using deep sequencing normalized with unique cDNA molecular identifiers. The donors were divided into four age groups: young (average approximately 16 years), middle-aged (over 35), aged (62) and long-lived (about 90).

Summary of the overall study and its limitations: There was a strong correlation between observed TCR beta diversity and the percentage of naive T cells measured by flow cytometry. Compared with the aged group, the long-lived group had more naive CD4+ T cells, fewer expanded clones and increased TCR diversity, a pattern suggesting age selection. Because the CMV infection status of the donors was unknown, age-related changes in expanded clonotypes may potentially have been confounded. Bulk unsorted PBMC profiling prevented conclusive comparison of naive and antigen-experienced compartments. Observed TCR beta diversity per million T cells fell roughly linearly with age, and a significant reduction was already apparent by age about 38. Estimates of total diversity based on one million sequenced T cells were considered lower bounds and underestimates.

The roughly 38 donors, aged about 6 to 95 years, were systemically healthy Caucasian individuals from Russia. Each donor gave ten milliliters of peripheral blood, collected into EDTA-treated Vacutainer tubes. PBMCs were isolated by Ficoll-Paque density-gradient centrifugation, with at least 7 million obtained per sample. Total RNA, at least 6 micrograms per sample, was extracted from PBMCs with Trizol reagent. Naive CD45RAhigh/CD27high T cell percentages were measured by flow cytometry on a PBMC aliquot from every donor. Separately, the same data were catalogued under a study of T cells of mothers and their children. As noted in the second study: Nine systemically healthy Caucasian individuals served as donors, namely three mothers together with their six children. cDNA synthesis consumed the entire amount of extracted RNA, loaded at approximately 1.6 ug RNA in each 15 ul reaction. In the second PCR, sample barcodes and 2-4 random nucleotides were introduced via the M1S primer. Over 9 million TCR beta CDR3 reads were obtained for each mother, and around 2.7 million reads were obtained for each child. In both related and unrelated pairs, thymic selection shapes the output of TCR recombination in a similar way, with inherited differences having only a minor effect. Normalized repertoire overlap was always slightly but never significantly higher in related than unrelated mother-child pairs. Persistent microchimeric T cell clones were not detected, at a sensitivity of approximately 100 clones per million clonotypes. The study used deep NGS to compare TCR beta repertoires of mothers and children, seeking features distinguishing related mother-child pairs from unrelated individuals. Mothers averaged about 40 +/- 4 years of age and children averaged around 10 +/- 4 years. After adapters were ligated using NEBNext reagents, the libraries underwent 100+100 nt paired-end sequencing on an Illumina HiSeq 2000. Mother and child libraries were prepared a month apart and sequenced in separate runs to prevent cross-contamination. Between roughly 450,000 and 2,200,000 distinct TCR beta clonotypes were identified per donor. Naive TCR beta clonotypes were estimated from low-frequency clonotypes matched to each donor's FACS-determined naive share, without sorting.

Input material: blood. This receptor was taken from a girl aged 2 to 10 in good health. The chain joins TRBV24-1 to TRBJ2-5; TRBD2 is perhaps the D gene, given 6 matching bases. The J call may be incorrect, as the DNA end agrees better with TRBJ2-7. The CDR3 here reads CATSAGGGGAYEQYF. The DNA sequence is as follows: TGTGCCACCAGTGCCGGCGGCGGAGGGGCCTACGAGCAGTACTTC.